This TCR beta chain was identified in a study of blood T cell repertoires in COVID-19. About the study: From T cells, B-cell-depleted T cells, or PBMCs came the material, which was cDNA or gDNA.

The CDR3 loop spans 11 amino acids. Trimming took off 7 bases at V and 9 bases at J, with 10 bases between the two ends. Sequencing was performed with immunoSEQ multiplex PCR; in TCRdb, only in-frame clones are kept and a portion is missing. Found here are over 200,000 clones, around nine tenths of them singletons; the top ten hold about 12%. V is TRBV12-3 or TRBV12-4 and J is TRBJ2-4, with TRBD2 as a possible D gene (5 bases). The source material was peripheral blood. The sequence was collected from a woman aged 18 to 35 who had recovered from COVID-19. The CDR3 nucleotides read TGTGCCAGCACCTGGGGAGTCATTCAGTACTTC. Translation: CASTWGVIQYF.